One and the same sample provided the 25 T cell receptor beta chains below, sequenced in a study of T cells after yellow fever vaccination. TCRdb passed the 5' RACE reads through MiXCR, listing each CDR3 protein once. Seen here are around 600,000 distinct CDR3 sequences, around an eighth observed once, and the top ten hold more than 12%. The sequences come from PBMCs, collected on the day of the yellow fever booster vaccination. Every receptor here comes from a man younger than 40 who received the YFV17D yellow fever vaccine.

Many counts were recorded for this clonotype. The rearrangement links TRBV20-1 to TRBJ2-3, with a tentative D call TRBD1 (6 bases). Germline V CDR1 and CDR2: DFQATT, SNEGSKA (reference sequence). CDR3 length equals 13 residues. V was clipped by 1 base and J by 10 bases, with 15 bases between them. CDR3 DNA sequence: TGCAGTGCTAGAGTGTCAGGGGAGAATGCGCAGTATTTT. It encodes CSARVSGENAQYF.

This clonotype was observed a handful of times. J is TRBJ2-2 and V is TRBV7-2; 8 nucleotides match TRBD1. V trimming: 5 bases; J trimming: 4 bases; junction bases outside the gene matches: 3. There are 14 residues in the CDR3. Per the germline V gene, CDR1 is SGHTA and CDR2 is FQGNSA. The chain's CDR3 is CASSGQGGTGELFF. DNA of the CDR3: TGTGCCAGCAGCGGACAGGGCGGCACCGGGGAGCTGTTTTTT.

This clonotype was observed a handful of times. Germline and junction disagree at one end, which may indicate a read error. The rearrangement links TRBV2 to TRBJ2-5, with D perhaps TRBD1 or TRBD2 (5 bases each). This CDR3 is built from 16 residues. The germline V gene encodes CDR1 SNHLY and CDR2 FYNNEI. The CDR3 DNA reads TGTGCCAGCAATGAACGGGACCGGGTGGCCCAAGAGACCCAGTACTTC. Translated: CASNERDRVAQETQYF.

The table lists this clonotype with a few counts. This sequence joins TRBV5-1 and TRBJ2-7; 7 positions agree with TRBD1. The CDR3 sequence is 14 residues long. The germline V gene has CDR1 SGHRS and CDR2 YFSETQ. V dropped 3 bases and J dropped 7; count of bases not matched to a gene: 10. The CDR3 region has the DNA TGCGCCAGCAGCTCCGGGACAGATCTTTTAGAGCAGTACTTC. This codes for CASSSGTDLLEQYF.

With regard to this clonotype: The germline gene is not matched at one end of the junction; a read error may be the cause. The chain recombines TRBV6-5 with TRBJ2-2; D is perhaps TRBD1 (6 bases). CDR1 and CDR2 from the germline V gene are MNHEY and SVGAGI. This CDR3 is built from 13 residues. CDR3 protein: CASSYSTVRDKVF. The CDR3 DNA is TGTGCCAGCAGTTACTCGACGGTTCGGGACAAGGTTTTT.

CDR3 nucleotides: TGTGCCAGTAGTATATTTTGGCTGGCAGGGAGGACGAACACTGAAGCTTTCTTT. Its protein product is CASSIFWLAGRTNTEAFF. The rearrangement links TRBV19 to TRBJ1-1; a possible D gene is TRBD1 (5 bases). V lost 2 bases and J 1 base, leaving 20 bases between the germline ends. The CDR3 runs to 18 residues. Looked up from germline, CDR1 is LNHDA and CDR2 is SQIVND (reference sequence).

This clonotype has just a few counts. V gene TRBV16 combines with J gene TRBJ1-5; tentatively, D is TRBD1 (6 bases). CDR1 KGHSY and CDR2 FQNENV come from the germline V gene. V shed 4 bases and J shed 7 bases, with 11 bases lying between them. This CDR3 has 13 amino acids. Written as DNA, the CDR3 is TGTGCCAGCAGCCGGGGGGCTAGCCAGCCCCAGCATTTT. Translating gives CASSRGASQPQHF.

The sample holds many counts of this clonotype. J is TRBJ1-1 and V is TRBV20-1; D is possibly TRBD1 (5 bases). The CDR3 runs 15 residues. The V end was cut by 0 bases, the J end by 1 base, with 12 bases between. Germline V gene lookup returns CDR1 DFQATT and CDR2 SNEGSKA (reference sequence). The CDR3 protein is CSARDLGGTNTEAFF. In DNA, the CDR3 is TGCAGTGCTAGAGATCTAGGTGGGACGAACACTGAAGCTTTCTTT.

This clonotype was counted only a few times. The chain employs TRBV28 and TRBJ1-4; no reliable D call. The CDR3 is 14 residues long. Between the trimmed V and J ends, which lost 5 bases and 10 bases, there was a span of 17 bases. Germline-derived CDR1 and CDR2 are MDHEN and SYDVKM. CDR3 region: CASSEGIEYGKLFF. The CDR3, as DNA: TGTGCCAGCAGTGAAGGTATTGAGTATGGAAAACTGTTTTTT.

This clonotype appeared many times. The J gene is TRBJ2-7, the V gene TRBV5-1, with 7 bases that match TRBD1. V shed 4 bases, J shed 5 bases, and the junction held 9 bases outside the gene matches. This CDR3 has 14 amino acids. The V gene's germline CDR1 is SGHRS and CDR2 YFSETQ. CDR3 coding DNA: TGCGCCAGCAGCCCCCTCGGGACAGTCCACGAGCAGTACTTC. Translation gives CASSPLGTVHEQYF.

In this sample, this clonotype turned up a few times. V usage is TRBV24-1 and J usage is TRBJ2-1, with 7 positions matching TRBD2. The CDR3 is 16 residues long. J gave up 7 bases and V 4 bases, and 12 bases lay outside the gene matches. CDR1 and CDR2 from the germline V gene are KGHDR and SFDVKD. CDR3 residues: CATSDPSRGEGNEQFF. The CDR3 bases are TGTGCCACCAGTGACCCGAGCCGGGGGGAAGGTAATGAGCAGTTCTTC.

The chain employs TRBV5-1 and TRBJ2-7, with 9 bases that match TRBD1. This CDR3 has 17 amino acids. V lost 0 bases to trimming and J lost 4 bases; unmatched junction nucleotides: 11. In germline, CDR1 is SGHRS, CDR2 YFSETQ. CDR3 amino acids: CASSLAGTGKKKYEQYF. Here the CDR3 DNA reads TGCGCCAGCAGCTTGGCCGGGACAGGGAAAAAGAAGTACGAGCAGTACTTC.

The sample holds a few counts of this clonotype. J is TRBJ2-1 and V is TRBV7-2, with D perhaps matching TRBD1 (6 bases). The CDR3 consists of 15 residues. The ends were cut back, 0 bases at V and 4 bases at J, with 10 bases in the middle. Germline-derived CDR1 and CDR2 are SGHTA and FQGNSA. In nucleotides, the CDR3 is TGTGCCAGCAGCTTAGCCAGGGGCCAGTACAATGAGCAGTTCTTC. This gives the protein CASSLARGQYNEQFF.

The CDR3 DNA sequence: TGTGCCATCAGTGAGTCCCCGGGACAGGCGGTCGGGGAGCTGTTTTTT. This encodes CAISESPGQAVGELFF. The chain has TRBV10-3 and TRBJ2-2; 8 bases line up with TRBD1. The CDR3 runs to 16 residues. Germline CDR1 is ENHRY and CDR2 is SYGVKD. Losses at the gene ends were 0 bases for V and 7 bases for J; bases not matched to a gene: 7.

The chain uses TRBV6-2 or TRBV6-3 and TRBJ2-3; D may be TRBD1 (6 bases). The CDR3 extends over 15 amino acids. In germline, CDR1 is MNHEY, CDR2 SVGEGT. V lost 0 bases to trimming and J lost 2 bases, with 9 bases between them. The CDR3 reads CASSYSGQITDTQYF. The CDR3 nucleotides read TGTGCCAGCAGTTACTCTGGACAGATCACAGATACGCAGTATTTT.

This clonotype was seen many times. The rearrangement uses TRBV6-1 and TRBJ2-7; either TRBD1 or TRBD2 may supply D (5 bases each). The V gene's germline CDR1 is MNHNS and CDR2 SASEGT. V dropped 8 bases and J dropped 1 base, with 12 bases sitting between them. CDR3 size: 13 residues. The CDR3 is CASSVGVSYEQYF. In DNA form, the CDR3 reads TGTGCCAGCTCCGTGGGGGTATCCTACGAGCAGTACTTC.

This clonotype was counted between two and nine times. The chain recombines TRBV18 with TRBJ2-7; 13 bases are shared with TRBD2. The CDR3 is 19 amino acids. Unmatched junction bases numbered 15, after V lost 5 bases and J lost 2 bases. Per germline, CDR1 KGHSH and CDR2 LQKENI. CDR3 sequence (DNA): TGTGCCAGCTCATCTCGGACTAGCGGGAGATTCACATCTACCTACGAGCAGTACTTC. It specifies CASSSRTSGRFTSTYEQYF. Variable domain in full (rest from reference TRBV18 and TRBJ2-7): NAGVMQNPRHLVRRRGQEARLRCSPMKGHSHVYWYRQLPEEGLKFMVYLQKENIIDESGMPKERFSAEFPKEGPSILRIQQVVRGDSAAYFCASSSRTSGRFTSTYEQYFGPGTRLTVT.

This clonotype was recorded many times. V usage is TRBV5-1 and J usage is TRBJ1-2, with D unclear. This CDR3 is built from 13 residues. V lost 0 bases, J lost 8 bases, and 11 bases lay in between. The germline gives CDR1 SGHRS, CDR2 YFSETQ. CDR3 sequence: CASSLEGLSGYTF. CDR3 DNA sequence: TGCGCCAGCAGCTTGGAAGGGCTCTCGGGCTACACCTTC.

The chain couples TRBV18 to TRBJ2-7; D might be TRBD2 (6 bases). V was pared by 2 bases and J by 7 bases, with 12 bases between. This CDR3 has 13 residues. Per the germline V gene, CDR1 is KGHSH and CDR2 is LQKENI. CDR3 in DNA: TGTGCCAGCTCACCAACACTAGCTGTAGAGCAGTACTTC. It translates to CASSPTLAVEQYF. The whole variable domain, remainder taken from reference TRBV18 and TRBJ2-7, is NAGVMQNPRHLVRRRGQEARLRCSPMKGHSHVYWYRQLPEEGLKFMVYLQKENIIDESGMPKERFSAEFPKEGPSILRIQQVVRGDSAAYFCASSPTLAVEQYFGPGTRLTVT.

This clonotype came up a few times. This sequence joins TRBV12-3 or TRBV12-4 and TRBJ1-2, with D perhaps matching TRBD1 (5 bases). The CDR3 extends over 14 amino acids. The V end was cut by 6 bases, the J end by 4 bases, with 15 bases between. As DNA, the CDR3 is TGTGCCAGCAGCTCCGGGACTGTCCTCTATGGCTACACCTTC. It specifies CASSSGTVLYGYTF.

This clonotype came up a few times. The chain links TRBV5-4 to TRBJ2-2; TRBD2 matches at 8 bases. Germline lookup yields CDR1 SGHNT and CDR2 YYREEE (reference sequence). Trimming at V came to 4 bases and at J to 1 base, leaving 3 bases not matched to a gene. The CDR3 consists of 15 residues. Written as DNA, the CDR3 is TGTGCCAGCAGCCCGGGAGGGAAGAACACCGGGGAGCTGTTTTTT. As protein: CASSPGGKNTGELFF.

This clonotype was detected only a few times. The chain uses TRBV6-5 and TRBJ2-1; tentatively, D is TRBD2 (6 bases). CDR1 MNHEY and CDR2 SVGAGI come from the germline V gene. The CDR3 consists of 14 residues. V was pared by 0 bases and J by 8 bases, with 11 bases between. The CDR3: CASSYSGGLDEQFF. The CDR3 nucleotides are TGTGCCAGCAGTTACTCTGGGGGGTTGGATGAGCAGTTCTTC.

The chain combines TRBV2 with TRBJ2-1; 7 positions match TRBD2. The germline V gene encodes CDR1 SNHLY and CDR2 FYNNEI. The CDR3 has 16 amino acids. J was trimmed by 0 bases and V by 4 bases; bases with no gene match: 6. The CDR3 bases are TGTGCCAGCAGTGTTAGCGGGTACAGCTCCTACAATGAGCAGTTCTTC. It is translated as CASSVSGYSSYNEQFF.

The chain carries TRBV28 and TRBJ2-2; 10 positions match TRBD2. This CDR3 region has 16 residues. With 2 bases clipped from V and 1 base from J, the junction kept 1 base outside the gene matches. Germline CDR1 MDHEN, CDR2 SYDVKM. In nucleotides, the CDR3 is TGTGCCAGCAGTTTACTAGCGGGAGAGAACACCGGGGAGCTGTTTTTT. Residues: CASSLLAGENTGELFF.

This rearrangement joins TRBV12-3 or TRBV12-4 to TRBJ2-3, with 7 bases aligning to TRBD2. The CDR3 is 16 amino acids. Germline trimming cut 6 bases from V and 2 bases from J; bases unmatched to any gene: 11. The DNA of the CDR3 is TGTGCCAGCAGGGGGATCGGGGGAGGGCCCACAGATACGCAGTATTTT. Translating gives CASRGIGGGPTDTQYF.